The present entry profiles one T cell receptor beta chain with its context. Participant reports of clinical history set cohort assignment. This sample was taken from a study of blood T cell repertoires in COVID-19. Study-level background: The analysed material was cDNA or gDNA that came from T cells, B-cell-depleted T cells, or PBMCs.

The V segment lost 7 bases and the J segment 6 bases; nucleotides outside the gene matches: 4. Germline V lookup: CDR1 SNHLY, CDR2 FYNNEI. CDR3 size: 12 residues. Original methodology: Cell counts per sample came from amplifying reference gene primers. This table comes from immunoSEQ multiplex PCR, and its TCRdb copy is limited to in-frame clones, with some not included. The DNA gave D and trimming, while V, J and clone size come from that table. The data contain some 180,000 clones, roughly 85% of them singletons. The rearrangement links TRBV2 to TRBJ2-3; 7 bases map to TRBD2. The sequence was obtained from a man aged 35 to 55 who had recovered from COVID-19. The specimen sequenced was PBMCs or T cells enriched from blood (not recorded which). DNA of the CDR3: TGTGCCAGCACCGGGGAGGGGGATACGCAGTATTTT. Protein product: CASTGEGDTQYF.